Detailed here is one T cell receptor beta chain. This specimen includes other DNA sequences encoding the same CDR3. The data were obtained in a study of blood T cell repertoires in COVID-19. Method: immunoSEQ multiplex PCR; TCRdb's copy keeps in-frame clones and lacks some. The data contain about 380,000 clones, more than 75% of them singletons. Per the germline V gene, CDR1 is MNHEY and CDR2 is SMNVEV (reference sequence). The CDR3 runs to 13 residues. V was clipped by 6 bases and J by 4 bases; unmatched bases: 4. The clonotype comes from a woman under 30 who had recovered from COVID-19. Sequencing input: PBMCs or T cells enriched from blood (not recorded which). The chain combines TRBV27 with TRBJ1-2; TRBD1 agrees at 8 bases. CDR3 sequence (DNA): TGTGCCAGCAGCCCGGACAGGGTCTATGGCTACACCTTC. Its translation is CASSPDRVYGYTF.